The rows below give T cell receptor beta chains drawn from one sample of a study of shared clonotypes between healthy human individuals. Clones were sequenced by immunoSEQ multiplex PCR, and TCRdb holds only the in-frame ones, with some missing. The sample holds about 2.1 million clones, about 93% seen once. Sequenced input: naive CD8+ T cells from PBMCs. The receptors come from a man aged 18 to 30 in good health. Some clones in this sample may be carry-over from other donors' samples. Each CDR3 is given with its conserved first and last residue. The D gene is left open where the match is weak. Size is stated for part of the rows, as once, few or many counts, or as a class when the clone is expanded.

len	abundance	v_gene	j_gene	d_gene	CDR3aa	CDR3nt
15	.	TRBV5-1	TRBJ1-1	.	CASSFGYGFDTEAFF	TGCGCCAGCAGCTTCGGATATGGATTCGACACTGAAGCTTTCTTT
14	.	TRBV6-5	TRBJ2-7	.	CASSTSPSSYEQYF	TGTGCCAGCAGTACTAGCCCTAGCTCCTACGAGCAGTACTTC
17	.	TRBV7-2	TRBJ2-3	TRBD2	CASSLRLAGDGTDTQYF	TGTGCCAGCAGCCTACGACTAGCGGGAGACGGCACAGATACGCAGTATTTT
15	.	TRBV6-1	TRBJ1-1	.	CASSQIRGTNTEAFF	TGTGCCAGCAGCCAAATAAGGGGGACCAACACTGAAGCTTTCTTT
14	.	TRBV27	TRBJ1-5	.	CASAQQGNRQPQHF	TGTGCCAGCGCCCAACAGGGAAACCGTCAGCCCCAGCATTTT
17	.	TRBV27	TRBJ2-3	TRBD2	CASSLEPSGRGADTQYF	TGTGCCAGCAGTTTAGAGCCTAGCGGGAGGGGGGCAGATACGCAGTATTTT
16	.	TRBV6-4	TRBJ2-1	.	CAIRLPPEGSYNEQFF	TGTGCCATCCGGTTACCTCCGGAGGGGTCCTACAATGAGCAGTTCTTC
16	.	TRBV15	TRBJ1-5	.	CATTKPSGSSNQPQHF	TGTGCCACCACGAAACCTTCGGGGAGTAGCAATCAGCCCCAGCATTTT
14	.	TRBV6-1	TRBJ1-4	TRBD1	CASSEDRAREKLFF	TGTGCCAGCAGTGAGGACAGGGCGAGGGAAAAACTGTTTTTT
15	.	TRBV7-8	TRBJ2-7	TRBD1	CASSFPDRVSYEQYF	TGTGCCAGCAGCTTCCCGGACAGGGTTTCATACGAGCAGTACTTC
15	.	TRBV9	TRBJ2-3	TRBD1	CASSGGTGQPDTQYF	TGTGCCAGCAGCGGGGGGACAGGGCAACCAGATACGCAGTATTTT
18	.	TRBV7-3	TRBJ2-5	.	CASSLKEIPEKIQETQYF	TGTGCCAGCAGCTTAAAGGAGATCCCCGAGAAAATCCAAGAGACCCAGTACTTC
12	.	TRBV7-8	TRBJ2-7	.	CASSLGGHEQYF	TGTGCCAGCAGCTTAGGGGGACACGAGCAGTACTTC
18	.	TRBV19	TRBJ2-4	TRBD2	CASKGLAGVGLAKNIQYF	TGTGCCAGTAAGGGACTAGCGGGAGTGGGATTAGCCAAAAACATTCAGTACTTC
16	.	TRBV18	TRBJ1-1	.	CASSLTSARGQGEAFF	TGTGCCAGCTCACTCACCTCTGCAAGAGGGCAGGGGGAAGCTTTCTTT
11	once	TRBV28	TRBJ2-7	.	CASRQNYEQYF	TGTGCCAGCAGGCAAAACTACGAGCAGTACTTC
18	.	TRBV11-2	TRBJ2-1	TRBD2	CASSPLPAREGSGNEQFF	TGTGCCAGCAGCCCTCTTCCCGCGAGGGAGGGCTCAGGAAATGAGCAGTTCTTC
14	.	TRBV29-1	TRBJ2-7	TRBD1	CSVVNRGQSYEQYF	TGCAGCGTTGTAAACAGGGGTCAATCCTACGAGCAGTACTTC
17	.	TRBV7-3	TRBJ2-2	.	CASSLSLRRNLTGELFF	TGTGCCAGCAGCTTAAGTCTTAGGCGGAACCTCACCGGGGAGCTGTTTTTT
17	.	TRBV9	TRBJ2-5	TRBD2	CASSVFGWGLAQETQYF	TGTGCCAGCAGCGTATTCGGGTGGGGACTAGCACAAGAGACCCAGTACTTC
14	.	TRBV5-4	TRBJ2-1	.	CASSRMFDGNEQFF	TGTGCCAGCAGCCGCATGTTCGACGGCAATGAGCAGTTCTTC
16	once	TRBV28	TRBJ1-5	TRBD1	CASSLRGQGARQPQHF	TGTGCCAGCAGTTTGAGGGGCCAGGGGGCAAGACAGCCCCAGCATTTT
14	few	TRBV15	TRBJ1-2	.	CATSLELDYRGYTF	TGTGCCACCAGCCTAGAATTAGATTATCGTGGCTACACCTTC
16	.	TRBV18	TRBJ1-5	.	CASSTGQRLLAQPQHF	TGTGCCAGCTCTACAGGACAGAGACTCCTTGCTCAGCCCCAGCATTTT
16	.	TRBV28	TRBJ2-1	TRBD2	CASSLATSGYYNEQFF	TGTGCCAGCAGTTTAGCGACTAGCGGGTATTACAATGAGCAGTTCTTC
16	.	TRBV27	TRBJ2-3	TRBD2	CASSSRLAPSTDTQYF	TGTGCCAGCAGTTCCCGACTAGCTCCAAGCACAGATACGCAGTATTTT
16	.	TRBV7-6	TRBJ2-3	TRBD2	CASSPRGGRVADTQYF	TGTGCCAGCAGCCCGCGCGGAGGGAGGGTTGCAGATACGCAGTATTTT
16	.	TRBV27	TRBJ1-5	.	CASSLRAPYSNQPQHF	TGTGCCAGCAGTTTAAGGGCGCCGTATAGCAATCAGCCCCAGCATTTT
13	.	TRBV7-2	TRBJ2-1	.	CASSSHYRDSGFF	TGTGCCAGCAGCTCTCACTACCGGGACTCAGGGTTCTTC
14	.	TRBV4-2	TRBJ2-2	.	CASSQALVTGELFF	TGTGCCAGCAGCCAAGCACTAGTGACCGGGGAGCTGTTTTTT
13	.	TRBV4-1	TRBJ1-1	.	CASSWGGNTEAFF	TGCGCCAGCAGCTGGGGGGGCAACACTGAAGCTTTCTTT
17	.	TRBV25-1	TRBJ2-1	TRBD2	CASSVLAGGSSYNEQFF	TGTGCCAGCAGTGTCCTGGCGGGAGGTAGCTCCTACAATGAGCAGTTCTTC
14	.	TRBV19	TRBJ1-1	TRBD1	CASRRAGGSTEAFF	TGTGCCAGTAGACGAGCAGGGGGAAGCACTGAAGCTTTCTTT
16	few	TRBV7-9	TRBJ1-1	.	CASSSPLGGLNTEAFF	TGTGCCAGCAGCTCCCCGCTGGGGGGCTTGAACACTGAAGCTTTCTTT
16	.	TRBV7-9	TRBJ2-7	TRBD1	CASSSLGGQGSYEQYF	TGTGCCAGCAGCTCATTGGGGGGACAGGGCTCCTACGAGCAGTACTTC
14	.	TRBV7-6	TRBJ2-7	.	CASSLGDSAYEQYF	TGTGCCAGCAGCTTGGGGGACTCGGCCTACGAGCAGTACTTC
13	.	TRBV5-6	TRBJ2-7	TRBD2	CASSLETSDEQYF	TGTGCCAGCAGCTTGGAGACTAGCGACGAGCAGTACTTC
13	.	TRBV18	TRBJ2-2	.	CASSLRDTGELFF	TGTGCCAGCTCACTTAGAGACACCGGGGAGCTGTTTTTT
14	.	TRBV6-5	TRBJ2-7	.	CASSYQDSVYEQYF	TGTGCCAGCAGTTATCAAGACTCCGTCTACGAGCAGTACTTC